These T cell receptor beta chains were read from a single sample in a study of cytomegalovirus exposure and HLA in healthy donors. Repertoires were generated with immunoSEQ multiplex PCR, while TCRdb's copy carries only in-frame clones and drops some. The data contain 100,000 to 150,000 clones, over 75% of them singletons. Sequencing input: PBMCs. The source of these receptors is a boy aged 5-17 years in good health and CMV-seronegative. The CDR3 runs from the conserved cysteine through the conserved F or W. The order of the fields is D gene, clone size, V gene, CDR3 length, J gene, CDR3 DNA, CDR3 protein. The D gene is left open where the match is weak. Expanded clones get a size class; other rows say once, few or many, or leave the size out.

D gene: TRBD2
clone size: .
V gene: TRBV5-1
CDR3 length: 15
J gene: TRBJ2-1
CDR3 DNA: TGCGCCAGCAGCTTAGGCAGCGGGAGGGCCGATGAGCAGTTCTTC
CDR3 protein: CASSLGSGRADEQFF

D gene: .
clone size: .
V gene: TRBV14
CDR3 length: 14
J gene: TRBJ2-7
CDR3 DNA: TGTGCCAGCAGCCAAGTCGTCAGCTCCTACGAGCAGTACTTC
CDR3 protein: CASSQVVSSYEQYF

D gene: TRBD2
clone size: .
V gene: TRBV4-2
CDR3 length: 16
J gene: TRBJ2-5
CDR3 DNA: TGTGCCAGCAGCCAAGAGGGACTAGCGACTCAAGAGACCCAGTACTTC
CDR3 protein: CASSQEGLATQETQYF

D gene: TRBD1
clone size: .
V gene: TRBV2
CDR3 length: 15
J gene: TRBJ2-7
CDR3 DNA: TGTGCCAGCAGTGGTGACCGGGACAGGGGCCACGGGCAGTACTTC
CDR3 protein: CASSGDRDRGHGQYF

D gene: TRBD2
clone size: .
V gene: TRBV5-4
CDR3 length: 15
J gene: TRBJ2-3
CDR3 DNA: TGTGCCAGCAGCAGCGGGACTAGCGGGAGGGATACGCAGTATTTT
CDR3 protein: CASSSGTSGRDTQYF

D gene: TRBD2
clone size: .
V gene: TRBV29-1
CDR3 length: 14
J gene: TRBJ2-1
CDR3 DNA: TGCAGCGTTGATATTAGCGGGATCCTTAATGAGCAGTTCTTC
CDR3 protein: CSVDISGILNEQFF

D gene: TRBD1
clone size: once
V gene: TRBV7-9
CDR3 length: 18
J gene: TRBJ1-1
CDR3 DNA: TGTGCCAGCAGCATACATCGGGACAGGGCCGTCGGAGGCACTGAAGCTTTCTTT
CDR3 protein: CASSIHRDRAVGGTEAFF

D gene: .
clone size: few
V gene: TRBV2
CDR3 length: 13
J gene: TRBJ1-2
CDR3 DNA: TGTGCCAGCAGTGGAGGGAGATTCTATGGCTACACCTTC
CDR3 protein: CASSGGRFYGYTF

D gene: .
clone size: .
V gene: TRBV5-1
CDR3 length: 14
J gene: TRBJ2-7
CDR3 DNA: TGCGCCAGCAGCTTGTCAGGCAGAACCTACGAGCAGTACTTC
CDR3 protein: CASSLSGRTYEQYF

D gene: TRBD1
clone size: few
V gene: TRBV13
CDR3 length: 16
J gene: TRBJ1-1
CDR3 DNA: TGTGCCAGCAGCAATCGCCGACAGGGTGGGGGCACTGAAGCTTTCTTT
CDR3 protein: CASSNRRQGGGTEAFF

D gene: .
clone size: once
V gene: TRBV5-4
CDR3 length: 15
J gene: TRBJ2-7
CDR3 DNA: TGTGCCAGCAGTTTTGGAGGGGACAGCTCCTACGAGCAGTACTTC
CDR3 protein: CASSFGGDSSYEQYF

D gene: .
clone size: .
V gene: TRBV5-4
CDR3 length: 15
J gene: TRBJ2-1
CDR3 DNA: TGTGCCAGCAGCTCCCCGGTGACAAGCAACAATGAGCAGTTCTTC
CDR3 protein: CASSSPVTSNNEQFF

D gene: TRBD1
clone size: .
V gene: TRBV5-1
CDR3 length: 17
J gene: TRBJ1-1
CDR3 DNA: TGCGCCAGCAAACCGACAGGGGGCGTTTCCCGTAACACTGAAGCTTTCTTT
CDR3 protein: CASKPTGGVSRNTEAFF

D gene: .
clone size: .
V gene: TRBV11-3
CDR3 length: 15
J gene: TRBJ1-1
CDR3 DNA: TGTGCCAGCAGCTTAGTGGAGAACTTGAACACTGAAGCTTTCTTT
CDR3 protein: CASSLVENLNTEAFF

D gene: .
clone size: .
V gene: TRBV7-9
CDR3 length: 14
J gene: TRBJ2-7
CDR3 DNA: TGTGCCAGCAGCTCGTGGACAGACTCCTACGAGCAGTACTTC
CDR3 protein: CASSSWTDSYEQYF

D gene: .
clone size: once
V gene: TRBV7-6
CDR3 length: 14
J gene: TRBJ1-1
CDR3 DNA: TGTGCCAGCAGCTTTACACCATTGAACACTGAAGCTTTCTTT
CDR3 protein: CASSFTPLNTEAFF

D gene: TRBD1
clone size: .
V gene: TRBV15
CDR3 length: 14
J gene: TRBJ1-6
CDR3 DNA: TGTGCCACCAGCACTGGACAGGCGGGGTCACCCCTCCACTTT
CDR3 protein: CATSTGQAGSPLHF

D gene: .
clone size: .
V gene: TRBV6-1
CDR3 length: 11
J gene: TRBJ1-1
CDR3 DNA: TGTGCCAGCAGTGACGCGACTGAAGCTTTCTTT
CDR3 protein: CASSDATEAFF

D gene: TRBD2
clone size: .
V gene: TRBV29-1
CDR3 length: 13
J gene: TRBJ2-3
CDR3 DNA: TGCAGCGCCCGAGCGGGAGGGCGGGATACGCAGTATTTT
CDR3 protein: CSARAGGRDTQYF

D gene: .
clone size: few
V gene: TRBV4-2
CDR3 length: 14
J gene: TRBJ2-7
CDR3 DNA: TGTGCCAGCAGCCCCACAGGGATCAACTACGAGCAGTACTTC
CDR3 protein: CASSPTGINYEQYF

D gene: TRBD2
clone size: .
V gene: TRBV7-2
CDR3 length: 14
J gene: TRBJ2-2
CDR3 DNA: TGTGCCAGCAGCTTAGGCGGGAGGTTTGGGGAGCTGTTTTTT
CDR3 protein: CASSLGGRFGELFF

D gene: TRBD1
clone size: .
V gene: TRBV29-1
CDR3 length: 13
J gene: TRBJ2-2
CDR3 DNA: TGCAGCGCCTCCGGGACAGGGACCGGGGAGCTGTTTTTT
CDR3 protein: CSASGTGTGELFF